These 22 T cell receptor beta chains came from one sample sequenced in a study of shared clonotypes between healthy human individuals. The protocol was immunoSEQ multiplex PCR, while the TCRdb copy is restricted to in-frame clones and leaves out a portion. This table has over 2,000,000 clones, 93% appearing once. Naive CD8 cells comprised CD45RO-negative, CCR7-positively selected cells, excluding terminally differentiated effector memory CD45RA+ cells. The specimen was naive CD8+ T cells from PBMCs. All receptors derive from a man younger than 35 in good health. Some clones in this sample may be carry-over from other donors' samples.

This clone was detected once. The chain has TRBV7-9 and TRBJ2-6, with D possibly TRBD2 on 6 matching bases. This CDR3 region has 16 residues. CDR1 is SEHNR and CDR2 is FQNEAQ in the germline V gene (reference sequence). V was trimmed by 6 bases and J by 3 bases, leaving 15 bases between them. The CDR3 loop is CASRAPGEVGANVLTF. In DNA, the CDR3 is TGTGCCAGCAGGGCCCCTGGGGAGGTTGGGGCCAACGTCCTGACTTTC.

The chain joins TRBV7-9 to TRBJ2-7; no firm D call. CDR3 size: 15 residues. Germline values: CDR1 SEHNR, CDR2 FQNEAQ (reference sequence). Deletions cut 2 bases from V and 3 bases from J, with 14 bases between. The CDR3 spells CASSLSRASIYEQYF. In DNA, the CDR3 is TGTGCCAGCAGCTTAAGTAGAGCTAGTATCTACGAGCAGTACTTC. The whole variable domain, remainder taken from reference TRBV7-9 and TRBJ2-7, is DTGVSQNPRHKITKRGQNVTFRCDPISEHNRLYWYRQTLGQGPEFLTYFQNEAQLEKSRLLSDRFSAERPKGSFSTLEIQRTEQGDSAMYLCASSLSRASIYEQYFGPGTRLTVT.

The chain links TRBV29-1 to TRBJ2-7; D unclear. CDR3 length: 11 residues. In germline, CDR1 is SQVTM, CDR2 ANQGSEA. The germline V and J ends were trimmed by 5 bases and 2 bases, with 7 bases remaining between them. The CDR3: CSVTPPYEQYF. In DNA form, the CDR3 reads TGCAGCGTTACACCGCCCTACGAGCAGTACTTC.

The chain couples TRBV18 to TRBJ2-2; possible D gene TRBD2, 6 bases. Per the germline V gene, CDR1 is KGHSH and CDR2 is LQKENI. Trimming took 4 bases from V and 4 from J, leaving 13 bases between them. This CDR3 has 15 amino acids. The CDR3 DNA sequence: TGTGCCAGCTCACGAGGAGGGATTGTCACCGGGGAGCTGTTTTTT. Its translation: CASSRGGIVTGELFF.

This chain connects TRBV5-1 to TRBJ2-3; D is possibly TRBD2 (5 bases). The CDR3 contains 15 residues. Deletions cut 4 bases from V and 0 bases from J, with 12 bases between. Germline loops: CDR1 SGHRS, CDR2 YFSETQ. In DNA, the CDR3 is TGCGCCAGCAGCGCCCCTAGGACTAGCACAGATACGCAGTATTTT. This encodes CASSAPRTSTDTQYF.

This sequence joins TRBV10-3 and TRBJ2-7, with 15 bases matching TRBD2. Germline V gene data show CDR1 as ENHRY and CDR2 as SYGVKD. Trimming removed 0 bases from V and 10 bases from J; junction bases left unmatched: 10. The CDR3 contains 17 residues. The CDR3 DNA reads TGTGCCATCAGTGAGTCCAAGGGACTAGCGGGAGGTCCCACCCAGTACTTC. Protein: CAISESKGLAGGPTQYF.

CDR3 protein: CASSLNRGETQYF. CDR3 bases: TGTGCCAGCAGCTTGAACAGGGGTGAGACCCAGTACTTC. The chain is built from TRBV5-8 and TRBJ2-5; 7 bases map to TRBD1. V shed 1 base and J 5 bases; nucleotides not matched to a gene: 2. Germline V gene lookup returns CDR1 SGHTS and CDR2 YDEGEE. This CDR3 has 13 residues. The complete variable domain, with remaining parts taken from reference TRBV5-8 and TRBJ2-5, reads EAGVTQSPTHLIKTRGQQATLRCSPISGHTSVYWYQQALGLGLQFLLWYDEGEERNRGNFPPRFSGRQFPNYSSELNVNALELEDSALYLCASSLNRGETQYFGPGTRLLVL.

This clone was detected only once. This chain connects TRBV7-9 to TRBJ2-5; TRBD1 aligns across 10 bases. The DNA end is more similar to TRBJ2-7, so the J call may be wrong. The CDR3 is 15 amino acids. In germline, CDR1 is SEHNR, CDR2 FQNEAQ (reference sequence). CDR3 sequence: CASILTGQGSYEQYF. CDR3 bases: TGTGCCAGCATTCTTACGGGACAGGGGTCCTACGAGCAGTACTTC.

CDR3 nucleotide sequence: TGTGCCAGCAGTTCCCCCACGGAAGCAGGAAACTACGAGCAGTACTTC. Protein product: CASSSPTEAGNYEQYF. This chain joins TRBV27 and TRBJ2-7; no definite D call. V was clipped by 4 bases and J by 3 bases, with 19 bases between them. This CDR3 is built from 16 residues. Germline CDR1 is MNHEY and CDR2 is SMNVEV (reference sequence).

CDR3 in amino acids: CASSAGGKSYNEQFF. CDR3 sequence (DNA): TGTGCCAGCAGCGCCGGAGGTAAATCTTACAATGAGCAGTTCTTC. This chain connects TRBV9 to TRBJ2-1; tentative D call: TRBD2 (5 bases). The V gene's germline CDR1 is SGDLS and CDR2 YYNGEE. This CDR3 contains 15 residues. V lost 3 bases and J lost 4, with 14 bases in between.

This chain links TRBV2 with TRBJ2-1; D remains unclear. Trimming took off 4 bases at V and 7 bases at J, with 11 bases between the two ends. Germline V gene lookup returns CDR1 SNHLY and CDR2 FYNNEI. This CDR3 is 13 amino acids long. The CDR3 coding sequence is TGTGCCAGCAGTGGAGGAAGTGGAAATGAGCAGTTCTTC. Amino acid sequence: CASSGGSGNEQFF.

The J gene is TRBJ2-7, the V gene TRBV19; maybe TRBD1 (7 bases). The V gene's germline CDR1 is LNHDA and CDR2 SQIVND (reference sequence). The CDR3 totals 13 residues. Trimming left V 5 bases short and J 4 bases short, with 12 bases between. This CDR3 reads CASSRRGQYEQYF. In DNA, the CDR3 is TGTGCCAGTAGTCGGAGGGGGCAGTACGAGCAGTACTTC.

The chain recombines TRBV5-5 with TRBJ2-7; no definite D call. Looked up from germline, CDR1 is SGHKS and CDR2 is YYEKEE (reference sequence). Trimming took off 0 bases at V and 2 bases at J, with 12 bases between the two ends. The CDR3 spans 15 residues. In DNA, the CDR3 is TGTGCCAGCAGCTTGGTTCCACAGCCCACCTACGAGCAGTACTTC. This encodes CASSLVPQPTYEQYF.

The V gene is TRBV5-4, the J gene TRBJ2-1; 8 bases map to TRBD2. V lost 2 bases, J lost 3 bases, and 4 bases stayed unmatched. Germline V lookup: CDR1 SGHNT, CDR2 YYREEE (reference sequence). The CDR3 runs to 15 residues. The CDR3 is CASSLKREYYNEQFF. The CDR3 nucleotides are TGTGCCAGCAGCTTAAAGCGGGAGTACTACAATGAGCAGTTCTTC.

This rearrangement joins TRBV7-7 to TRBJ2-2; 7 nucleotides align to TRBD2. The V gene's germline CDR1 is SSHAT and CDR2 FNYEAQ (reference sequence). There are 17 residues in the CDR3. The ends lost 5 bases at V and 5 bases at J; junction bases unmatched: 14. The CDR3 region is CASSPSGRDSGTGELFF. CDR3 coding DNA: TGTGCCAGCAGCCCATCTGGACGGGATAGCGGGACCGGGGAGCTGTTTTTT. The full variable domain, completed using reference TRBV7-7 and TRBJ2-2, is GAGVSQSPRYKVTKRGQDVTLRCDPISSHATLYWYQQALGQGPEFLTYFNYEAQPDKSGLPSDRFSAERPEGSISTLTIQRTEQRDSAMYRCASSPSGRDSGTGELFFGEGSRLTVL.

This rearrangement joins TRBV7-9 to TRBJ2-7; the D gene is possibly TRBD2 (5 bases). This CDR3 has 14 amino acids. V was pared by 4 bases and J by 5 bases, with 15 bases between. Germline CDR1 reads SEHNR; CDR2 reads FQNEAQ (reference sequence). The CDR3 DNA reads TGTGCCAGCAGCTCACGGGATTCTACCCACGAGCAGTACTTC. Protein: CASSSRDSTHEQYF.

The chain joins TRBV27 to TRBJ2-3; 10 positions agree with TRBD2. The CDR3 totals 20 residues. With 8 bases clipped from V and 0 bases from J, the junction kept 20 bases outside the gene matches. Germline loops: CDR1 MNHEY, CDR2 SMNVEV (reference sequence). The CDR3 sequence is CASRPRTGTSEKTSTDTQYF. The CDR3 DNA sequence: TGTGCCAGCCGTCCTAGGACCGGGACTAGCGAAAAGACTAGCACAGATACGCAGTATTTT.

This chain uses TRBV7-9 with TRBJ2-1; TRBD2 matches at 10 bases. Germline lookup yields CDR1 SEHNR and CDR2 FQNEAQ (reference sequence). With V trimmed by 5 bases and J by 7 bases, 14 bases remained unmatched. This CDR3 contains 17 residues. CDR3 amino acids: CASSLPSGSSVRNEQFF. CDR3 DNA sequence: TGTGCCAGCAGCCTCCCTAGCGGGAGTTCCGTTAGGAATGAGCAGTTCTTC.

The chain is built from TRBV2 and TRBJ2-1, with D unresolved. CDR1 is SNHLY and CDR2 is FYNNEI in the germline V gene. The CDR3 covers 13 residues. V shed 6 bases and J shed 6 bases, with 12 bases lying between them. The DNA for the CDR3 is TGTGCCAGCAGGGGGTCGGCGGTCAATGAGCAGTTCTTC. Protein: CASRGSAVNEQFF.

CDR3 sequence (DNA): TGTGCCAGCAGCTCCCAGCGGAACTACGAGCAGTACTTC. Translation gives CASSSQRNYEQYF. This rearrangement joins TRBV7-6 to TRBJ2-7, with a weak D call TRBD2 (5 bases). In germline, CDR1 is SGHVS, CDR2 FNYEAQ. The CDR3 loop spans 13 amino acids. Trimming shortened V by 4 bases and J by 3 bases, and 10 bases separated the two germline ends.

The chain joins TRBV5-4 to TRBJ1-2; tentative D call: TRBD1 (6 bases). Trimming pared 6 bases from V and 5 bases from J, leaving 14 bases between. The CDR3 extends over 13 amino acids. Germline CDR1 is SGHNT and CDR2 is YYREEE (reference sequence). The CDR3 is CASIPTGSYGYTF. For the CDR3, the DNA is TGTGCCAGCATTCCAACAGGGTCTTATGGCTACACCTTC.

The chain employs TRBV4-1 and TRBJ2-7, with TRBD2 matching 9 bases. Germline assignment: CDR1 MGHRA and CDR2 YSYEKL. This CDR3 region has 15 residues. With V trimmed by 0 bases and J by 6 bases, 6 bases remained unmatched. DNA for the CDR3: TGCGCCAGCAGCCAAGATTTACTAGCGGGTTTCGAGCAGTACTTC. This codes for CASSQDLLAGFEQYF.